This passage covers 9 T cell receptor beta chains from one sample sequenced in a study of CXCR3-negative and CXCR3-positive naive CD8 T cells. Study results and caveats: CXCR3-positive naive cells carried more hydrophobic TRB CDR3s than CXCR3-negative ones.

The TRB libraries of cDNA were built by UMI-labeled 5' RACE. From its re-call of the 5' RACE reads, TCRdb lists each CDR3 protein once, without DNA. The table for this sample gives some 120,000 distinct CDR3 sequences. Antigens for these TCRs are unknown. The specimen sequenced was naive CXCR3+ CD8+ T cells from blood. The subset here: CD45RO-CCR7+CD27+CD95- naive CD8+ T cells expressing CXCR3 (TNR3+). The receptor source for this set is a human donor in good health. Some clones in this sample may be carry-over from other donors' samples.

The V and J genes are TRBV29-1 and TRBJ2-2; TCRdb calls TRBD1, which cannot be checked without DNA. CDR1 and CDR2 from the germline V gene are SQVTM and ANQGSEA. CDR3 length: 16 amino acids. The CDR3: CSVSGGGHMNTGELFF.

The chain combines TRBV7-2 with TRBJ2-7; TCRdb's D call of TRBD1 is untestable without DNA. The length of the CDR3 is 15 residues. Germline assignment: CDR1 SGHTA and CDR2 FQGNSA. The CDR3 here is CASSPTGGASYEQYF.

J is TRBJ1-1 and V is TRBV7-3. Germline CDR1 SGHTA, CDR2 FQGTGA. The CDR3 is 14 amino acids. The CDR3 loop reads CASSSGEGHTEAFF.

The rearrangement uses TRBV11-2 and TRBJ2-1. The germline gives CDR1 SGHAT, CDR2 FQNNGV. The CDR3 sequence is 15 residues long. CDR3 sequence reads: CASDAGGSSYNEQFF.

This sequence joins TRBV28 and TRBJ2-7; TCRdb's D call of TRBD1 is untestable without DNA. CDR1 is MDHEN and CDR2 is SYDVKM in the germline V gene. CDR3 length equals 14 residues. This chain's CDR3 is CASSFGGSGYEQYF. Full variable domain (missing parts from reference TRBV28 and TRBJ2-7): DVKVTQSSRYLVKRTGEKVFLECVQDMDHENMFWYRQDPGLGLRLIYFSYDVKMKEKGDIPEGYSVSREKKERFSLILESASTNQTSMYLCASSFGGSGYEQYFGPGTRLTVT.

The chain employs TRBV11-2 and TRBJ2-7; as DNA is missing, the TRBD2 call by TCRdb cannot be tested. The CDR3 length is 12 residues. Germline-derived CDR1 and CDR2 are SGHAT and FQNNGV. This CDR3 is CASSSSPYEQYF. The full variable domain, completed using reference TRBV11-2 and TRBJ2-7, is EAGVAQSPRYKIIEKRQSVAFWCNPISGHATLYWYQQILGQGPKLLIQFQNNGVVDDSQLPKDRFSAERLKGVDSTLKIQPAKLEDSAVYLCASSSSPYEQYFGPGTRLTVT.

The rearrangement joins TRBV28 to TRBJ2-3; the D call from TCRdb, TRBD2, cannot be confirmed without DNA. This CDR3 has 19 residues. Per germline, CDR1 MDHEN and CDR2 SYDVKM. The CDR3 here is CASSPVWAGGPNSTDTQYF.

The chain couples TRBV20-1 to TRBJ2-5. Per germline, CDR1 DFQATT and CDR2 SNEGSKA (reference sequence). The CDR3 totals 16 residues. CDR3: CSARYFSGRFKETQYF.

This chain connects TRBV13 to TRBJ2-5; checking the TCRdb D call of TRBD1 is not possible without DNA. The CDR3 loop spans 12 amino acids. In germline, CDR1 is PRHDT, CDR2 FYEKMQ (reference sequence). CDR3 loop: CASSSDIETQYF. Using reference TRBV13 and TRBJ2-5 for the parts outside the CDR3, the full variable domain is AAGVIQSPRHLIKEKRETATLKCYPIPRHDTVYWYQQGPGQDPQFLISFYEKMQSDKGSIPDRFSAQQFSDYHSELNMSSLELGDSALYFCASSSDIETQYFGPGTRLLVL.